Listed below are T cell receptor beta chains from one sample, sequenced in a study of glioma-infiltrating T cells after dendritic cell vaccination. Profiling relied on immunoSEQ multiplex PCR, and the TCRdb table lists in-frame clones only, not all of them. The sample holds over 90,000 clones; 81% are singletons and the top ten take over 9.5%. The sequencing here drew on blood, taken before dendritic cell vaccination. All receptors derive from a human donor with glioblastoma. CDR3s include the opening cysteine and the closing phenylalanine or tryptophan. The D gene is left open where the match is weak. Expanded clones get a size class; other rows say once, few or many, or leave the size out.

v_gene	j_gene	abundance	d_gene	CDR3nt	CDR3aa
TRBV5-1	TRBJ2-7	NA	TRBD2	TGCGCCAGCAGCTTGAGTTCCGCGGGGGTCAACGAGCAGTACTTC	CASSLSSAGVNEQYF
TRBV5-4	TRBJ2-7	NA	TRBD2	TGTGCCAGCAGCCAGCGGGCTAGCGGATCCTACGAGCAGTACTTC	CASSQRASGSYEQYF
TRBV5-4	TRBJ2-7	NA	TRBD1	TGTGCCAGCAGTCCTTCCGGGACAGGGTCCTACGAGCAGTACTTC	CASSPSGTGSYEQYF
TRBV19	TRBJ2-4	NA	TRBD2	TGTGCCAGTAGTCCCCGGGGTAGCGGGAGTATAGCCAAAAACATTCAGTACTTC	CASSPRGSGSIAKNIQYF
TRBV7-9	TRBJ1-1	once	TRBD1	TGTGCCAGCAGCTTAGCAGAGACAGGGATCGCTTTCTTT	CASSLAETGIAFF
TRBV23-1	TRBJ2-5	NA	TRBD1	TGCGCCAGCACCTACGGACAGGTCGGTGAGACCCAGTACTTC	CASTYGQVGETQYF
TRBV7-6	TRBJ1-1	NA	TRBD1	TGTGCCAGCAGCGCTCAACAGGGGATAGGGACTGAAGCTTTCTTT	CASSAQQGIGTEAFF
TRBV30	TRBJ2-7	NA	TRBD1	TGTGCCTGGAGTCTACAGGGGGAGGCGTACGAGCAGTACTTC	CAWSLQGEAYEQYF
TRBV9	TRBJ2-3	NA	TRBD1	TGTGCCAGCAGCGCCTTTGACAGGGGGAGCGCAGATACGCAGTATTTT	CASSAFDRGSADTQYF
TRBV4-1	TRBJ2-5	NA	NA	TGCGCCAGCAGCCTCAGGGAAAGAGAGACCCAGTACTTC	CASSLRERETQYF
TRBV7-2	TRBJ2-1	once	TRBD1	TGTGCCAGCAGCTTAGCCGGGACAGGGGGGTCCAATGAGCAGTTCTTC	CASSLAGTGGSNEQFF
TRBV5-1	TRBJ1-1	NA	TRBD1	TGCGCCAGCAGCTTGGGGACAGGGGGCTACACTGAAGCTTTCTTT	CASSLGTGGYTEAFF
TRBV28	TRBJ2-1	NA	NA	TGTGCCAGCAGTTTATCGGGGGACTCCTACAATGAGCAGTTCTTC	CASSLSGDSYNEQFF
TRBV19	TRBJ1-2	NA	NA	TGTGCCAGTAGTATTCGGCAGGGAGGGTTCTATGGCTACACCTTC	CASSIRQGGFYGYTF
TRBV5-1	TRBJ1-1	NA	TRBD1	TGCGCCAGCAGCCAGGGACAGGGGGACACTGAAGCTTTCTTT	CASSQGQGDTEAFF
TRBV4-1	TRBJ2-4	NA	TRBD1	TGCGCCAGCAGCCAAGGCACAGGGGACGCTGGGGGAAACATTCAGTACTTC	CASSQGTGDAGGNIQYF
TRBV6-1	TRBJ1-1	NA	TRBD1	TGTGCCAGCAGACAGGGGGCGGACACTGAAGCTTTCTTT	CASRQGADTEAFF
TRBV7-9	TRBJ1-2	once	NA	TGTGCCAGCAGCTTAGTCTTCCGTAACTATGGCTACACCTTC	CASSLVFRNYGYTF
TRBV4-3	TRBJ2-2	NA	NA	TGCGCCAGCAGCCAAGGAGTGGGGGGGGCGGGCACCGGGGAGCTGTTTTTT	CASSQGVGGAGTGELFF
TRBV12-2	TRBJ2-2	once	NA	TGTGCAAGTCGCTTAGCGTTTTGTTGCTGTCTTAGCGGGGGGCCACCGGCCGGGGAGCTGTTTTTT	CASRLAFCCCLSGGPPAGELFF
TRBV30	TRBJ1-2	NA	NA	TGTGCCGGGCTTAACTATGGCTACACCTTC	CAGLNYGYTF
TRBV9	TRBJ2-3	NA	NA	TGTGCCAGCAGCCCTAACCCTAGCACAGATACGCAGTATTTT	CASSPNPSTDTQYF
TRBV11-2	TRBJ2-1	NA	TRBD2	TGTGCCAGCACCTTCGGGAGGGCGGTGTACAATGAGCAGTTCTTC	CASTFGRAVYNEQFF
TRBV2	TRBJ2-7	NA	TRBD1	TGTGCCAGCATGGAAGGGACAGGCCTCTACGAGCAGTACTTC	CASMEGTGLYEQYF
TRBV7-8	TRBJ1-1	NA	NA	TGTGCCAGCAGCTTAGTTTTTCAGGGCGACACTGAAGCTTTCTTT	CASSLVFQGDTEAFF
TRBV4-1	TRBJ2-3	NA	NA	TGCGCCAGCAGCCCGGGGGGCTACACAGATACGCAGTATTTT	CASSPGGYTDTQYF
TRBV7-2	TRBJ1-2	once	TRBD1	TGTGCCAGCAGCTCATACGATTATGAGACAGGGAGAGATGGCTACACCTTC	CASSSYDYETGRDGYTF
TRBV29-1	TRBJ1-1	NA	NA	TGCAGCATTGGATTGGGACACCTGAACACTGAAGCTTTCTTT	CSIGLGHLNTEAFF
TRBV11-2	TRBJ1-2	NA	NA	TGTGCCAGCAGCTCCCAACAGTCCTATGGCTACACCTTC	CASSSQQSYGYTF
TRBV27	TRBJ2-1	NA	TRBD1	TGTGCCAGCAAGAATGGGGACAGGGGTAGAAATGAGCAGTTCTTC	CASKNGDRGRNEQFF
TRBV15	TRBJ1-2	NA	NA	TGTGCCACCAGCAGAGGGACAGAAGCTGGCTACACCTTC	CATSRGTEAGYTF
TRBV19	TRBJ1-1	NA	TRBD1	TGTGCCAGTAGTAATCAGGGGGCGAGGACTGAAGCTTTCTTT	CASSNQGARTEAFF
TRBV6-5	TRBJ2-2	NA	NA	TGTGCCAGCAGGACACGGCAGCCAGGCCAGGAGCTGTTTTTT	CASRTRQPGQELFF
TRBV4-1	TRBJ2-5	NA	NA	TGCGCCAGCAGCCAAGTCCTAGAGCAAGAGACCCAGTACTTC	CASSQVLEQETQYF
TRBV2	TRBJ1-6	NA	NA	TGTGCCAGCAGTATTCGTAATTCACCCCTCCACTTT	CASSIRNSPLHF
TRBV5-1	TRBJ1-6	NA	NA	TGCGCCAGCAGCTTGGTTACGACAGACGCAAACTCACCCCTCCACTTT	CASSLVTTDANSPLHF
TRBV19	TRBJ2-7	once	NA	TGTGCCAGTAGTCCACGGAGAACTCCCGAGCAGTACTTC	CASSPRRTPEQYF
TRBV11-2	TRBJ1-4	NA	TRBD1	TGTGCCAGCAGCTCTGACAGGGGCGCCGAAAAACTGTTTTTT	CASSSDRGAEKLFF
TRBV2	TRBJ1-2	NA	NA	TGTGCCAGCAGAGAAGACAGCTATGGCTACACCTTC	CASREDSYGYTF
TRBV7-2	TRBJ2-1	once	NA	TGTGCCAGCAGCTTAGACAGGGTAAATGAGCAGTTCTTC	CASSLDRVNEQFF
TRBV2	TRBJ1-6	NA	TRBD1	TGTGCCAGCAGTTCAGGGACAGTCACTTCCCTCCACTTT	CASSSGTVTSLHF
TRBV29-1	TRBJ1-2	NA	NA	TGCAGCGTTGAAGGGGCCTATACAGGGTTCCATGGCTACACCTTC	CSVEGAYTGFHGYTF
TRBV19	TRBJ1-2	NA	NA	TGTGCCAGTAGTATCCCCGACGCGGGCTATGGCTACACCTTC	CASSIPDAGYGYTF
TRBV28	TRBJ2-7	few	TRBD1	TGTGCCAGCAGTCGTCGGACAGGGCGCTACGAGCAGTACTTC	CASSRRTGRYEQYF
TRBV4-2	TRBJ1-5	NA	TRBD1	TGTGCCAGCAGCCAAGAAACAGGGGGCTATGATCAGCCCCAGCATTTT	CASSQETGGYDQPQHF
TRBV10-1	TRBJ2-1	NA	TRBD1	TGCGCCAGCAGGGGGACAGGGGTTGGCGATGAGCAGTTCTTC	CASRGTGVGDEQFF
TRBV6-5	TRBJ2-7	few	NA	TGTGCCAGCGGATCCGGGCCGGGGAGTGTCTACGAGCAGTACTTC	CASGSGPGSVYEQYF
TRBV9	TRBJ2-5	NA	TRBD2	TGTGCCAGCAGCCATAGCGGGGGGGACCAAGAGACCCAGTACTTC	CASSHSGGDQETQYF
TRBV7-8	TRBJ1-5	once	NA	TGTGCCAGCAGCTTAGCGGGGGGGGCGTTGGGTCAGCCCCAGCATTTT	CASSLAGGALGQPQHF
TRBV10-3	TRBJ2-7	NA	TRBD1	TGTGCCATCACCAGGGGACAGGGTTACGAGCAGTACTTC	CAITRGQGYEQYF
TRBV28	TRBJ1-5	NA	NA	TGTGCCAGCAAGAGAAGCAATCAGCCCCAGCATTTT	CASKRSNQPQHF